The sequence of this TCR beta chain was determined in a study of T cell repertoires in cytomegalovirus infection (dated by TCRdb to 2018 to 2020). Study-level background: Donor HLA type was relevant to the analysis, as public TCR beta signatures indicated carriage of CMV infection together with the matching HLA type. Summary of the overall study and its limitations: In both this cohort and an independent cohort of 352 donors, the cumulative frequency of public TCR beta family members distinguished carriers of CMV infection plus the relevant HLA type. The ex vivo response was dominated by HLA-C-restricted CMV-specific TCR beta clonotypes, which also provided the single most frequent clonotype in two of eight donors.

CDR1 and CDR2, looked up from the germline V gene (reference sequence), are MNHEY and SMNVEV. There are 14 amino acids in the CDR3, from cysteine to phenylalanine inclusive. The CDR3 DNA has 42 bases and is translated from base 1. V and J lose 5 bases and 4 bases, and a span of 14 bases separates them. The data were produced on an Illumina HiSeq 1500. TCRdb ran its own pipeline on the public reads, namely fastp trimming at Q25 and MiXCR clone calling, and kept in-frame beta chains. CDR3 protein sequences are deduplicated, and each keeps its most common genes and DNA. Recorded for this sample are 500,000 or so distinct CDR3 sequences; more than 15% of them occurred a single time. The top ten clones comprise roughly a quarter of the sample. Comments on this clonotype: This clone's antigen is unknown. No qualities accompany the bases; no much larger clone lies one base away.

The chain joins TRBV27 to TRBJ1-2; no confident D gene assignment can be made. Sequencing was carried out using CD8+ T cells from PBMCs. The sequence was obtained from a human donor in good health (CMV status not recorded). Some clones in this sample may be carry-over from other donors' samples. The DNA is TGTGCCAGCAGTGCGGGGTATGGAACCTATGGCTACACCTTC. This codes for CASSAGYGTYGYTF.